This T cell receptor (beta chain) was recovered during a study of CD8 T cells in Susac syndrome. Study findings and constraints: As the study acknowledged, the number of individuals who were part of its TCR sequencing and HLA analysis was relatively small.

Random hexamers served to reverse transcribe about 0.45 to 1 ug RNA. Across 54 Vbeta and 13 Jbeta, TCR beta CDR3 was amplified with immunoSEQ multiplex PCR. Each CDR3 protein is one row after TCRdb ran MiXCR on the immunoSEQ multiplex PCR reads. This sample has 200,000 or so distinct CDR3 sequences, with about 94% found just once. V was shortened by 0 bases and J by 8 bases, with 14 bases between the two germline ends. Germline CDR1 reads LNHNV; CDR2 reads YYDKDF (reference sequence). This CDR3 has 15 residues. About this clonotype itself: What it binds is unknown.

Isolation of CD8+ and CD4+ T cells was performed negatively, whereas enrichment of TEMRA cells was done by FACS. The sequenced sample consisted of CD8+ T cells from PBMCs. This chain uses TRBV15 with TRBJ2-1, with D possibly TRBD2 on 5 matching bases. This clonotype originated in a human donor with multiple sclerosis. CDR3 region: CATSRETGPGDEQFF. The CDR3 nucleotides read TGTGCCACCAGCAGAGAGACCGGACCCGGGGATGAGCAGTTCTTC.